One and the same sample provided the 25 T cell receptor beta chains below, sequenced in a study of T cell responses to AZD1222 COVID-19 vaccine. The assay was immunoSEQ multiplex PCR, and TCRdb's table has in-frame clones only and misses some. The table has more than 100,000 clones, approximately 89% seen once. The sequencing here drew on peripheral blood, taken on day 0 of AZD1222 vaccination. These TCRs come from an adult in good health.

This clone was observed a single time. J is TRBJ1-5 and V is TRBV2, with TRBD1 matching 8 bases. Germline trimming cut 6 bases from V and 0 bases from J; bases unmatched to any gene: 7. This CDR3 region has 16 residues. The V gene's germline CDR1 is SNHLY and CDR2 FYNNEI. CDR3 region: CASRAGTGYSNQPQHF. CDR3 bases: TGTGCCAGCAGAGCCGGGACAGGTTATAGCAATCAGCCCCAGCATTTT.

This clone was seen only once. This chain joins TRBV6-5 and TRBJ1-5; the D is unclear. Germline values: CDR1 MNHEY, CDR2 SVGAGI. This CDR3 contains 12 residues. Trimming shortened V by 2 bases and J by 6 bases, and 5 bases separated the two germline ends. The CDR3 DNA sequence: TGTGCCAGCAGTTACATCGGTCAGCCCCAGCATTTT. It encodes CASSYIGQPQHF.

The V call is TRBV7-9, the J call TRBJ1-5; 8 bases map to TRBD1. The CDR3 loop spans 14 amino acids. The V segment lost 5 bases and the J segment 6 bases; nucleotides outside the gene matches: 6. From germline, CDR1 is SEHNR and CDR2 FQNEAQ (reference sequence). The CDR3 DNA reads TGTGCCAGCAGCCGGACAGGGATTGGTCAGCCCCAGCATTTT. Translated, it gives CASSRTGIGQPQHF.

This chain connects TRBV6-5 to TRBJ1-1, with TRBD1 matching 7 bases. The CDR3 covers 14 residues. Unmatched junction bases numbered 6, after V lost 7 bases and J lost 1 base. Germline CDR1 is MNHEY and CDR2 is SVGAGI. CDR3 sequence: CASNTGVGNTEAFF. CDR3 bases: TGTGCCAGCAATACAGGGGTGGGGAACACTGAAGCTTTCTTT.

This clone occurred a few times. J is TRBJ1-3 and V is TRBV20-1; D not certain. Per germline, CDR1 DFQATT and CDR2 SNEGSKA (reference sequence). V was cut by 3 bases and J by 4 bases, with 13 bases left in between. This CDR3 region has 14 residues. The chain's CDR3 is CSASRSTPGNTIYF. In DNA form, the CDR3 reads TGCAGTGCTAGTAGGTCAACCCCGGGAAACACCATATATTTT.

The V and J genes are TRBV4-2 and TRBJ1-2; D may be TRBD1 (5 bases). The CDR3 length is 19 residues. Germline values: CDR1 LGHNA, CDR2 YNFKEQ. V lost 4 bases, J lost 6 bases, and 30 bases lay in between. The CDR3 bases are TGTGCCAGCAGCCGAAGTAATAGGGCAGGGACTTTCGATTACCATGGCTACACCTTC. This gives the protein CASSRSNRAGTFDYHGYTF.

V gene TRBV12-3 or TRBV12-4 combines with J gene TRBJ2-5; TRBD1 aligns across 9 bases. There are 13 residues in the CDR3. V lost 4 bases and J lost 7; bases outside the gene matches: 4. In DNA form, the CDR3 reads TGTGCCAGCAGTTCCGGGACAGGGAGGACCCAGTACTTC. Its protein is CASSSGTGRTQYF.

This clone has only a few counts. This chain links TRBV27 with TRBJ2-7, with 9 bases fitting TRBD2. There are 13 residues in the CDR3. After removal of 6 bases from V and 4 bases from J, the junction contained 4 bases not matched to a gene. Germline CDR1 reads MNHEY; CDR2 reads SMNVEV (reference sequence). CDR3 sequence reads: CASSRGRGYEQYF. In DNA, the CDR3 is TGTGCCAGCAGCCGCGGGAGGGGTTACGAGCAGTACTTC.

The CDR3 DNA follows: TGTGCCAGCATACATGCGAACACCGGGGAGCTGTTTTTT. Its protein is CASIHANTGELFF. The chain employs TRBV6-5 and TRBJ2-2; no definite D call. The ends were cut back, 7 bases at V and 0 bases at J, with 6 bases in the middle. This CDR3 is built from 13 residues. Germline V lookup: CDR1 MNHEY, CDR2 SVGAGI.

The chain uses TRBV19 and TRBJ2-7; no definite D call. CDR1 is LNHDA, CDR2 SQIVND, per germline (reference sequence). This CDR3 has 15 amino acids. V was cut by 3 bases and J by 2 bases, with 14 bases left in between. DNA for the CDR3: TGTGCCAGTAGTATCTCGTCGGTAGAACCCTACGAGCAGTACTTC. Translation gives CASSISSVEPYEQYF.

The rearrangement links TRBV6-2 or TRBV6-3 to TRBJ2-7, with 16 bases fitting TRBD2. The V segment lost 5 bases and the J segment 0 bases; nucleotides outside the gene matches: 4. The CDR3 runs 17 residues. Germline V lookup: CDR1 MNHEY, CDR2 SVGEGT. CDR3 sequence (DNA): TGTGCCAGCAGTACCGGGACTAGCGGGAGGGTCTCCTACGAGCAGTACTTC. Translating it yields CASSTGTSGRVSYEQYF.

The genes are TRBV27 and TRBJ2-2; TRBD2 is a possible D gene (5 bases). V lost 7 bases and J 8 bases, leaving 14 bases between the germline ends. The CDR3 consists of 13 residues. CDR1 is MNHEY, CDR2 SMNVEV, per germline (reference sequence). CDR3 residues: CASMSSRTGELFF. The CDR3 region has the DNA TGTGCCAGCATGTCCAGTCGGACTGGGGAGCTGTTTTTT.

The genes are TRBV6-2 or TRBV6-3 and TRBJ2-4; TRBD2 aligns across 7 bases. Per germline, CDR1 MNHEY and CDR2 SVGEGT. J was trimmed by 8 bases and V by 0 bases; bases with no gene match: 4. The CDR3 length is 14 residues. The CDR3 loop reads CASSYSGGSDIQYF. CDR3 DNA: TGTGCCAGCAGTTACTCCGGGGGGTCGGACATTCAGTACTTC.

The genes are TRBV4-3 and TRBJ1-1; D unclear. V lost 2 bases and J 1 base, leaving 14 bases between the germline ends. Germline CDR1 reads LGHNA; CDR2 reads YSLEER. CDR3 size: 16 residues. The CDR3 region has the DNA TGCGCCAGCAGCCAACATACTAACCGGGAGAACACTGAAGCTTTCTTT. The encoded protein is CASSQHTNRENTEAFF.

This rearrangement joins TRBV6-2 or TRBV6-3 to TRBJ2-1; unclear D gene. Germline V gene data show CDR1 as MNHEY and CDR2 as SVGEGT. This CDR3 comprises 12 residues. V was cut by 6 bases and J by 7 bases, with 10 bases left in between. For the CDR3, the DNA is TGTGCCAGCAGCCCCCGATGGAATGAGCAGTTCTTC. Amino acids: CASSPRWNEQFF.

The chain carries TRBV28 and TRBJ2-5; tentatively, D is TRBD2 (6 bases). Trimming shortened V by 6 bases and J by 3 bases, and 14 bases separated the two germline ends. CDR1 is MDHEN, CDR2 SYDVKM, per germline. The CDR3 spans 14 residues. CDR3 bases: TGTGCCAGCAGACCGACTAGTTCCGAAGAGACCCAGTACTTC. It is translated as CASRPTSSEETQYF. The whole variable domain, filled in from reference TRBV28 and TRBJ2-5, reads DVKVTQSSRYLVKRTGEKVFLECVQDMDHENMFWYRQDPGLGLRLIYFSYDVKMKEKGDIPEGYSVSREKKERFSLILESASTNQTSMYLCASRPTSSEETQYFGPGTRLLVL.

The chain recombines TRBV10-2 with TRBJ1-6, with D unresolved. The CDR3 runs 15 residues. Trimming stripped 0 bases from V and 9 bases from J, with 12 bases between. Germline lookup yields CDR1 WSHSY and CDR2 SAAADI. The chain's CDR3 is CASSESGSVGSPLHF. CDR3 sequence (DNA): TGCGCCAGCAGTGAGTCGGGGTCGGTCGGTTCACCCCTCCACTTT.

This clone is a singleton in its sample. The V and J genes are TRBV7-9 and TRBJ1-1; D is perhaps TRBD1 (6 bases). Trimming shortened V by 1 base and J by 8 bases, and 11 bases separated the two germline ends. The CDR3 loop spans 13 amino acids. The V gene's germline CDR1 is SEHNR and CDR2 FQNEAQ (reference sequence). CDR3 protein: CASSLEGGIEAFF. The CDR3 nucleotides read TGTGCCAGCAGCTTAGAAGGGGGGATAGAAGCTTTCTTT.

The V gene is TRBV19, the J gene TRBJ2-3; D might be TRBD2 (5 bases). Germline V gives CDR1 LNHDA, CDR2 SQIVND (reference sequence). This CDR3 has 13 residues. The V and J ends lost 9 bases and 2 bases respectively, with 12 bases between them. CDR3 sequence reads: CASAPRVTDTQYF. CDR3 coding DNA: TGTGCCAGCGCCCCGCGGGTCACAGATACGCAGTATTTT.

The CDR3 DNA is TGTGCCAGCAGCCGTCCCGCGGGTGGCTACACCTTC. Translation gives CASSRPAGGYTF. The rearrangement uses TRBV12-3 or TRBV12-4 and TRBJ1-2; no definite D call. The CDR3 runs 12 residues. Trimming took off 6 bases at V and 7 bases at J, with 12 bases between the two ends.

The V and J genes are TRBV7-8 and TRBJ1-1; D is undetermined. Trimming pared 1 base from V and 0 bases from J, leaving 18 bases between. Germline CDR1 reads SGHVS; CDR2 reads FQNEAQ. This CDR3 comprises 18 residues. The chain's CDR3 is CASSLVRRPEIMNTEAFF. CDR3 DNA: TGTGCCAGCAGCTTAGTTCGTAGACCGGAGATTATGAACACTGAAGCTTTCTTT.

This chain joins TRBV19 and TRBJ2-1; 12 nucleotides line up with TRBD2. The germline V gene has CDR1 LNHDA and CDR2 SQIVND (reference sequence). The junction had 12 bases not matched to a gene; V was cut back by 6 bases and J by 9 bases. The CDR3 covers 16 residues. In DNA form, the CDR3 reads TGTGCCAGTAGCAGGGGGGCGACTAGCGGGAGTCCTGAGCAGTTCTTC. It codes for CASSRGATSGSPEQFF. Full variable domain (outside the CDR3, taken from reference TRBV19 and TRBJ2-1): DGGITQSPKYLFRKEGQNVTLSCEQNLNHDAMYWYRQDPGQGLRLIYYSQIVNDFQKGDIAEGYSVSREKKESFPLTVTSAQKNPTAFYLCASSRGATSGSPEQFFGPGTRLTVL.

CDR3 DNA sequence: TGTGCCAGCAGCCCCCGGGTAGCGGGGGCTCTCTCGGAGCTGTTTTTT. It encodes CASSPRVAGALSELFF. The chain links TRBV7-3 to TRBJ2-2, with 9 bases matching TRBD2. Trimming removed 5 bases from V and 10 bases from J; junction bases left unmatched: 14. Germline V gene data show CDR1 as SGHTA and CDR2 as FQGTGA. This CDR3 has 16 residues.

The chain has TRBV20-1 and TRBJ2-1, with TRBD2 matching 9 bases. The CDR3 is 15 amino acids. Per the germline V gene, CDR1 is DFQATT and CDR2 is SNEGSKA (reference sequence). J gave up 6 bases and V 3 bases, and 9 bases lay outside the gene matches. CDR3: CSASMVSSGTNEQFF. Here the CDR3 DNA reads TGCAGTGCTAGTATGGTGTCTAGCGGGACCAATGAGCAGTTCTTC.

The chain links TRBV6-2 or TRBV6-3 to TRBJ1-2; unclear D gene. The CDR3 covers 16 residues. Trimming pared 5 bases from V and 0 bases from J, leaving 16 bases between. In germline, CDR1 is MNHEY, CDR2 SVGEGT. CDR3 loop: CASSPSPGLTNYGYTF. DNA of the CDR3: TGTGCCAGCAGTCCATCCCCGGGCTTAACTAACTATGGCTACACCTTC.